This TCR beta chain was identified during a study of T cells after yellow fever vaccination. Study in general: SMART-Seq v4 Ultra Low Input prepared the low-cell-number fractions. Study findings and constraints: FACS-sorted repertoires could harbor abundant contaminating bulk-population clonotypes. Clonotypes shared by both compartments, CD4 and CD8, made up a small share.

The TCR cDNA carried a universal primer site and UMIs from 5'RACE template switching. TCRdb fed the 5' RACE reads into MiXCR, producing one record per CDR3 protein. Counted here are just under 600,000 distinct CDR3 sequences, around an eighth occurring once; the ten biggest clones make up about an eighth. The CDR3 has 15 amino acids. Germline V gene data show CDR1 as KGHSH and CDR2 as LQKENI. V was trimmed by 4 bases and J by 1 base, leaving 11 bases between them. This clonotype was observed a handful of times. Its antigen remains unknown. The sequenced sample was PBMCs, obtained on the day of the yellow fever booster vaccination. The chain combines TRBV18 with TRBJ1-3, with D hard to call. The receptor was isolated from a man aged 25 to 45 who received the YFV17D yellow fever vaccine. The CDR3 DNA sequence: TGTGCCAGCTCACTACAGACAACGTCTGGAAACACCATATATTTT. Translation gives CASSLQTTSGNTIYF.